This is a list of T cell receptor beta chains from one sample in a study of monozygotic twins with inflammatory bowel disease. TCRdb derives one entry per CDR3 protein from the 5' RACE reads, leaving out DNA. This table holds about 300,000 distinct CDR3 sequences. Sequencing input: blood. These receptors were collected from a human donor with ulcerative colitis or Crohn's disease, or a healthy co-twin of an affected twin (not recorded which). CDR3s include the opening cysteine and the closing phenylalanine or tryptophan. Each record gives: J gene, V gene, CDR3 protein.

TRBJ2-5 TRBV7-2 CASSRRAGEETQYF
TRBJ2-1 TRBV19 CASSSPRTAADNEQFF
TRBJ1-2 TRBV5-5 CASSLRGQGNYGYTF
TRBJ1-1 TRBV20-1 CIMETDVNTEAFF
TRBJ1-4 TRBV12-3/TRBV12-4 CASSAQGRGEKLFF
TRBJ2-3 TRBV25-1 CASSDYRESTDTQYF
TRBJ2-6 TRBV29-1 CSASGTGYASGANVLTF
TRBJ2-1 TRBV28 CASKDFGYNEQFF
TRBJ2-1 TRBV7-9 CASSETSGGADEQFF
TRBJ1-5 TRBV7-8 CASSLVRAHQPQHF
TRBJ1-6 TRBV10-3 CAIRQSDRGPHNSPLHF
TRBJ1-5 TRBV19 CASSIGDNYNQPQHF
TRBJ2-1 TRBV7-2 CASSPGSTPRNEQFF
TRBJ2-6 TRBV18 CASSPVPVTSGANVLTF
TRBJ2-5 TRBV9 CASSVVSGETQYF
TRBJ2-7 TRBV12-3/TRBV12-4 CASSSTGLVGYEQYF
TRBJ1-1 TRBV29-1 CSVVLAAQNTEAFF
TRBJ2-5 TRBV27 CASSLLGAGETQYF
TRBJ2-3 TRBV20-1 CSAMATATDTQYF
TRBJ2-5 TRBV7-2 CASSLAPLAGGETQYF
TRBJ2-2 TRBV5-4 CASSPPQGGTNTGELFF
TRBJ2-5 TRBV29-1 CSVGLQATTETQYF
TRBJ1-3 TRBV21-1 CASSKGKRISGNTIYF
TRBJ2-1 TRBV7-9 CASSRGVWDEQFF
TRBJ2-1 TRBV7-2 CASSPGEGAGGESSYNEQFF
TRBJ2-1 TRBV20-1 CSASSGQGQGKRGEQFF
TRBJ1-2 TRBV15 CATSRDSIAGYTF
TRBJ2-1 TRBV4-3 CASSQARGSSDEQFF
TRBJ2-3 TRBV27 CASSLSSSGSNTDTQYF
TRBJ2-1 TRBV6-2/TRBV6-3 CASSYIDRGGNEQFF
TRBJ2-2 TRBV7-3 CASSPRGGHVPGELFF
TRBJ1-2 TRBV16 CASSPILGVDGYTF
TRBJ1-5 TRBV15 CATSREDQPQHF
TRBJ2-3 TRBV7-2 CASSSQTKTTDTQYF
TRBJ1-3 TRBV6-5 CASSYAGSSGNTIYF
TRBJ1-4 TRBV5-1 CASSLEGTGRTDWLFF
TRBJ2-1 TRBV2 CASSVGGGGFDEQFF
TRBJ2-2 TRBV11-2 CASRRASGIGELFF
TRBJ1-1 TRBV7-9 CASSLVQYRSDTEAFF
TRBJ1-5 TRBV30 CAWSVLGAVQPQHF
TRBJ1-1 TRBV7-2 CASSPGVVWGTEAFF
TRBJ2-1 TRBV12-3/TRBV12-4 CASSPWRADNEQFF
TRBJ2-1 TRBV20-1 CSAPRGPGNEQFF
TRBJ2-7 TRBV18 CASSTGQTYEQYF
TRBJ1-4 TRBV20-1 CSARQSGTATNEKLFF
TRBJ2-2 TRBV11-2 CASRPGPLLLAENTGELFF
TRBJ2-5 TRBV20-1 CSAPSEGQQETQYF
TRBJ2-7 TRBV25-1 CASSEASSYEQYF
TRBJ2-5 TRBV2 CASNQVGGGAETQYF
TRBJ1-2 TRBV2 CASSDGQTMANYGYTF
TRBJ2-5 TRBV10-3 CAISESGGTGRGETQYF
TRBJ2-1 TRBV9 CASSVAMSPGNEQFF
TRBJ2-5 TRBV7-2 CASSFYETQYF
TRBJ2-7 TRBV5-5 CASSLVPREPYEQYF